What follows are 31 T cell receptor beta chains derived from one specimen sequenced in a study of blood T cell repertoires in COVID-19. Some clones are missing from TCRdb's copy, which holds only in-frame ones; the method was immunoSEQ multiplex PCR. This table holds 290,000 or so clones, around 84% found once. What was sequenced was PBMCs or T cells enriched from blood (not recorded which). The receptor source for this set is a man aged 35-49 years who had been exposed to COVID-19.

The chain links TRBV6-5 to TRBJ1-4; the match to TRBD1 covers 7 bases. The CDR3 is made up of 15 amino acids. Per the germline V gene, CDR1 is MNHEY and CDR2 is SVGAGI. The trim removed 4 bases at V and 4 bases at J, leaving 6 bases unmatched. The CDR3 region is CASSSRGQINEKLFF. The CDR3 DNA reads as TGTGCCAGCAGTTCACGGGGACAGATTAATGAAAAACTGTTTTTT.

As concerns this clone: One end of the junction does not line up with germline, which may come from a read error. CDR3: CASSQDSSGGGVF. The CDR3 bases are TGTGCCAGCAGCCAAGATTCCAGCGGCGGCGGTGTCTTC. The rearrangement joins TRBV3-1 (or the pseudogene TRBV3-2) to TRBJ1-2, with D uncertain. The CDR3 is 13 amino acids. Germline values: CDR1 LGHDT, CDR2 YNNKEL (reference sequence).

The chain uses TRBV6-6 and TRBJ1-3; TRBD1 matches 8 bases. V lost 5 bases, J lost 7 bases, and 10 bases stayed unmatched. There are 15 residues in the CDR3. Germline CDR1 is MNHNY and CDR2 is SVGAGI (reference sequence). The CDR3 DNA reads as TGTGCCAGCAGTCCTACTGGACAGGGCGGGAACACCATATATTTT. Protein sequence: CASSPTGQGGNTIYF.

V usage is TRBV5-1 and J usage is TRBJ2-3, with unresolved D. The V end was cut by 3 bases, the J end by 3 bases, with 8 bases between. The CDR3 sequence is 13 residues long. Germline CDR1 and CDR2: SGHRS and YFSETQ. This chain's CDR3 is CASSSTPTDTQYF. Written as DNA, the CDR3 is TGCGCCAGCAGCTCTACGCCAACAGATACGCAGTATTTT. Supplemented by reference TRBV5-1 and TRBJ2-3, the full variable domain reads KAGVTQTPRYLIKTRGQQVTLSCSPISGHRSVSWYQQTPGQGLQFLFEYFSETQRNKGNFPGRFSGRQFSNSRSEMNVSTLELGDSALYLCASSSTPTDTQYFGPGTRLTVL.

This clone showed up just once. V gene TRBV19 combines with J gene TRBJ1-5; tentatively, D is TRBD1 (6 bases). Germline V gives CDR1 LNHDA, CDR2 SQIVND (reference sequence). The CDR3 contains 14 residues. Deletions cut 5 bases from V and 9 bases from J, with 17 bases between. In DNA form, the CDR3 reads TGTGCCAGTAGTGCCCAACAGGGCCCGGGGCCCCAGCATTTT. Its protein is CASSAQQGPGPQHF. Full variable domain (rest looked up from reference TRBV19 and TRBJ1-5): DGGITQSPKYLFRKEGQNVTLSCEQNLNHDAMYWYRQDPGQGLRLIYYSQIVNDFQKGDIAEGYSVSREKKESFPLTVTSAQKNPTAFYLCASSAQQGPGPQHFGDGTRLSIL.

The chain employs TRBV21-1 and TRBJ1-2; no check of the table's D call, TRBD1, against the DNA was made. TRBV21-1 is termed a pseudogene. CDR3 length equals 17 residues. For the CDR3, the DNA is TGTGCCAGCAGCGCTGGACAGGGAAGGACTCTAGGCTATGGCTACACCTTC. It yields the protein CASSAGQGRTLGYGYTF.

This clone came up a few times. This chain connects TRBV5-1 to TRBJ2-3, with 12 bases that match TRBD2. J was trimmed by 5 bases and V by 1 base; bases with no gene match: 2. This CDR3 is built from 15 residues. Per the germline V gene, CDR1 is SGHRS and CDR2 is YFSETQ. DNA of the CDR3: TGCGCCAGCAGCTTGAGGGGACTAGCGGGAGATACGCAGTATTTT. Translation gives CASSLRGLAGDTQYF.

J is TRBJ1-2 and V is TRBV25-1; TRBD1 matches 7 bases. V lost 4 bases and J lost 7; bases outside the gene matches: 9. Germline assignment: CDR1 MGHDK and CDR2 SYGVNS. There are 14 residues in the CDR3. In nucleotides, the CDR3 is TGTGCCAGCAGTGTTTGGGGGGACAGTAGTGGCTACACCTTC. Its protein product is CASSVWGDSSGYTF.

The chain has TRBV29-1 and TRBJ1-1; D is ambiguous. This CDR3 spans 16 amino acids. Germline assignment: CDR1 SQVTM and CDR2 ANQGSEA. Trimming took off 5 bases at V and 3 bases at J, with 22 bases between the two ends. The CDR3 here is CSVSPRLEPVDTEAFF. The CDR3 bases are TGCAGCGTTTCACCCCGTTTAGAACCGGTGGACACTGAAGCTTTCTTT.

The V and J genes are TRBV7-9 and TRBJ2-2; no clear D. CDR1 is SEHNR and CDR2 is FQNEAQ in the germline V gene (reference sequence). Trimming took off 5 bases at V and 5 bases at J, with 3 bases between the two ends. The CDR3 has 11 amino acids. The CDR3 nucleotides read TGTGCCAGCAGCGCGACCGGGGAGCTGTTTTTT. Translating it yields CASSATGELFF.

The rearrangement uses TRBV11-2 and TRBJ1-1; 10 bases match TRBD1. Germline assignment: CDR1 SGHAT and CDR2 FQNNGV. Trimming cost V 1 base and J 6 bases; bases outside gene matches: 5. The CDR3 is made up of 15 amino acids. The CDR3 DNA is TGTGCCAGCAGCTTAGGGGGACAGGGGAGGTCTGAAGCTTTCTTT. This sequence encodes CASSLGGQGRSEAFF.

The chain is built from TRBV7-9 and TRBJ2-7; D gene unclear. There are 10 residues in the CDR3. V was shortened by 8 bases and J by 6 bases, with 8 bases between the two germline ends. Germline V CDR1 and CDR2: SEHNR, FQNEAQ (reference sequence). CDR3: CASEDIEQYF. The CDR3 DNA reads as TGTGCCAGCGAGGATATCGAGCAGTACTTC.

This chain connects TRBV7-3 to TRBJ2-1; 9 nucleotides agree with TRBD2. V trimming: 5 bases; J trimming: 7 bases; junction bases outside the gene matches: 9. This CDR3 spans 15 amino acids. Germline lookup yields CDR1 SGHTA and CDR2 FQGTGA. The CDR3 region is CASSRAGGESNEQFF. CDR3 bases: TGTGCCAGCAGCCGAGCGGGAGGAGAGTCGAATGAGCAGTTCTTC.

This clone was observed a single time. This chain uses TRBV10-3 with TRBJ2-2; D unresolved. V lost 5 bases, J lost 7 bases, and 8 bases lay in between. The CDR3 runs 12 residues. Germline V gene data show CDR1 as ENHRY and CDR2 as SYGVKD. The CDR3 sequence is CAISQVIGELFF. The CDR3 DNA follows: TGTGCCATCAGTCAGGTGATCGGGGAGCTGTTTTTT.

CDR3 coding DNA: TGTGCCAGCAGCCTTTCGAGGAATACGCAGTATTTT. It specifies CASSLSRNTQYF. The chain employs TRBV5-5 and TRBJ2-3; no clear D. CDR1 and CDR2 (germline): SGHKS, YYEKEE (reference sequence). Trimming left V 4 bases short and J 7 bases short, with 10 bases between. The CDR3 covers 12 residues.

V usage is TRBV12-3 or TRBV12-4 and J usage is TRBJ1-1; unclear D gene. V was cut by 3 bases and J by 4 bases, with 9 bases left in between. This CDR3 has 13 amino acids. CDR3 protein: CASSLLGSTEAFF. CDR3 DNA sequence: TGTGCCAGCAGTTTGCTAGGGAGCACTGAAGCTTTCTTT.

J is TRBJ1-3 and V is TRBV14; no definite D call. V lost 2 bases and J lost 3, with 11 bases in between. The CDR3 totals 15 residues. Germline-derived CDR1 and CDR2 are SGHDN and FVKESK. CDR3 sequence: CASSQPGRVGNTIYF. The DNA for the CDR3 is TGTGCCAGCAGCCAACCCGGCCGGGTTGGAAACACCATATATTTT.

This clone has more than one count but fewer than ten. The chain recombines TRBV19 with TRBJ2-7; possible D gene TRBD1, 6 bases. The CDR3 runs 14 residues. Per the germline V gene, CDR1 is LNHDA and CDR2 is SQIVND (reference sequence). Deletions cut 3 bases from V and 6 bases from J, with 15 bases between. CDR3 residues: CASSILGASSEQYF. Written as DNA, the CDR3 is TGTGCCAGTAGTATTCTGGGGGCTTCATCCGAGCAGTACTTC. The variable domain in full, with the rest retrieved from reference TRBV19 and TRBJ2-7, is DGGITQSPKYLFRKEGQNVTLSCEQNLNHDAMYWYRQDPGQGLRLIYYSQIVNDFQKGDIAEGYSVSREKKESFPLTVTSAQKNPTAFYLCASSILGASSEQYFGPGTRLTVT.

This sequence joins TRBV5-1 and TRBJ2-7, with 12 bases fitting TRBD2. CDR3 size: 18 residues. J gave up 4 bases and V 5 bases, and 16 bases lay outside the gene matches. Germline CDR1 SGHRS, CDR2 YFSETQ. Written as DNA, the CDR3 is TGCGCCAGCAGGTTTGGGCCGAGACTAGCGGGAGCACGGTACGAGCAGTACTTC. It encodes CASRFGPRLAGARYEQYF.

This rearrangement joins TRBV5-1 to TRBJ2-1, with D possibly matching TRBD2 (6 bases). The CDR3 is 15 amino acids. V lost 1 base and J lost 3, with 11 bases in between. The V gene's germline CDR1 is SGHRS and CDR2 YFSETQ. CDR3 nucleotide sequence: TGCGCCAGCAGCTTGTCGGGAGAGGTCTACAATGAGCAGTTCTTC. It yields the protein CASSLSGEVYNEQFF.

The rearrangement joins TRBV5-1 to TRBJ2-7; 7 bases align to TRBD1. This CDR3 is 14 amino acids long. Germline CDR1 reads SGHRS; CDR2 reads YFSETQ. J lost 6 bases, V lost 3 bases, and 9 bases had no gene match. The CDR3 region has the DNA TGCGCCAGCAGCTCCACAGGGGTTGAACGCGAGCAGTACTTC. Protein sequence: CASSSTGVEREQYF.

In DNA form, the CDR3 reads TGTGCCTGGAGTATAGGGGGCAGTGTAAATGAGCAGTTCTTC. It encodes CAWSIGGSVNEQFF. The J gene is TRBJ2-1, the V gene TRBV30; TRBD1 aligns across 7 bases. J gave up 7 bases and V 2 bases, and 8 bases lay outside the gene matches. The length of the CDR3 is 14 residues. Germline V gene lookup returns CDR1 GTSNPN and CDR2 SVGIG (reference sequence).

The J gene is TRBJ1-1, the V gene TRBV3-1 (or the pseudogene TRBV3-2), with D possibly TRBD1 on 5 matching bases. The CDR3 loop spans 13 amino acids. Trimming left V 3 bases short and J 3 bases short, with 8 bases between. Germline CDR1 is LGHDT and CDR2 is YNNKEL (reference sequence). The CDR3 spells CASSQGPDTEAFF. DNA of the CDR3: TGTGCCAGCAGCCAGGGGCCGGACACTGAAGCTTTCTTT.

The chain joins TRBV9 to TRBJ2-4; a possible D gene is TRBD2 (6 bases). Per germline, CDR1 SGDLS and CDR2 YYNGEE. V was shortened by 3 bases and J by 0 bases, with 13 bases between the two germline ends. The CDR3 spans 16 residues. The CDR3 loop reads CASSGGGTLAKNIQYF. The CDR3 region has the DNA TGTGCCAGCAGCGGTGGGGGGACTTTAGCCAAAAACATTCAGTACTTC.

The chain carries TRBV27 and TRBJ1-3; TRBD1 aligns across 8 bases. The CDR3 spans 15 residues. Germline CDR1 is MNHEY and CDR2 is SMNVEV (reference sequence). J lost 8 bases, V lost 6 bases, and 12 bases had no gene match. The chain's CDR3 is CASSNTGGVSDTIYF. CDR3 sequence (DNA): TGTGCCAGCAGCAATACAGGGGGTGTTTCTGACACCATATATTTT.

In DNA, the CDR3 is TGTGCCAGTAGTCCCCGGACAGGGTTACAGCCCCAGCATTTT. This encodes CASSPRTGLQPQHF. J is TRBJ1-5 and V is TRBV19; 8 nucleotides match TRBD1. The junction had 7 bases not matched to a gene; V was cut back by 5 bases and J by 7 bases. Germline values: CDR1 LNHDA, CDR2 SQIVND (reference sequence). There are 14 residues in the CDR3.

The chain combines TRBV6-4 with TRBJ1-2; 11 nucleotides agree with TRBD1. The CDR3 contains 17 residues. V shed 2 bases, J shed 3 bases, and the junction held 8 bases outside the gene matches. Germline-derived CDR1 and CDR2 are MRHNA and SNTAGT. DNA of the CDR3: TGTGCCAGCAGTGACCTGGACAGGGGGCGACACTACTATGGCTACACCTTC. The encoded protein is CASSDLDRGRHYYGYTF.

The gene calls are TRBV7-6 and TRBJ2-1, with TRBD2 matching 9 bases. The V and J ends lost 5 bases and 4 bases, in that order; junction bases with no gene match: 9. The CDR3 is made up of 16 amino acids. In germline, CDR1 is SGHVS, CDR2 FNYEAQ. The DNA for the CDR3 is TGTGCCAGCAGCCTAGAGACTAGCGGCCTTTACAATGAGCAGTTCTTC. Translation gives CASSLETSGLYNEQFF.

This chain uses TRBV11-3 with TRBJ2-5; TRBD2 matches 7 bases. V dropped 0 bases and J dropped 2; count of bases not matched to a gene: 3. Germline CDR1 is SGHNT and CDR2 is YENEEA. The CDR3 runs 15 residues. The CDR3 loop is CASSLDLGGQETQYF. For the CDR3, the DNA is TGTGCCAGCAGCTTAGATTTGGGGGGGCAAGAGACCCAGTACTTC.

The chain recombines TRBV7-2 with TRBJ1-2, with 9 bases fitting TRBD1. V lost 7 bases and J lost 8; bases outside the gene matches: 14. Germline CDR1 reads SGHTA; CDR2 reads FQGNSA. CDR3 length: 15 residues. CDR3 sequence reads: CASNINRDRDSGYTF. The CDR3 DNA follows: TGTGCCAGCAACATCAACCGGGACAGGGATTCGGGCTACACCTTC.

The chain recombines TRBV6-4 with TRBJ1-3; D is unclear. The germline V and J ends were trimmed by 8 bases and 2 bases, with 10 bases remaining between them. From germline, CDR1 is MRHNA and CDR2 SNTAGT. The CDR3 sequence is 13 residues long. Here the CDR3 reads CASATSAGNTIYF. CDR3 nucleotides: TGTGCCAGCGCCACGAGCGCTGGAAACACCATATATTTT.